A single sample is the source of the 24 T cell receptor beta chains below, sequenced in a study of radiotherapy plus CTLA-4 blockade in lung cancer (dated by TCRdb to the late 2010s). The library was generated by the immunoSEQ multiplex PCR assay. This immuneACCESS table, as held by TCRdb, lists in-frame sequences with V and J called but not all clones. Of the missing ones, under half trace to an unresolved V gene in checked studies; the others have no known cause. Here the sample has 55,000 to 80,000 clones; over 75% occur a single time. 40% of the sample belongs to the ten largest clones. The sequencing used peripheral blood, collected from a patient treated with radiotherapy plus ipilimumab. The receptor set was obtained from a human donor with non-small cell lung cancer that progressed on radiotherapy plus ipilimumab.

The rearrangement links TRBV23-1 to TRBJ1-2; 10 positions match TRBD1. TRBV23-1 is an ORF; its function is uncertain. CDR3 length: 18 amino acids. The trim removed 1 base at V and 1 base at J, leaving 9 bases unmatched. CDR3 nucleotides: TGCGCCAGCAGTCAATGGCGCCCGGGACAGGGGCGTAACTATGGCTACACCTTC. Translated: CASSQWRPGQGRNYGYTF.

V usage is TRBV19 and J usage is TRBJ1-1; 9 nucleotides match TRBD1. With 7 bases clipped from V and 2 bases from J, the junction kept 8 bases outside the gene matches. Germline-derived CDR1 and CDR2 are LNHDA and SQIVND (reference sequence). This CDR3 is 15 amino acids long. Here the CDR3 reads CASNEQGASNTEAFF. CDR3 sequence (DNA): TGTGCCAGTAACGAACAGGGGGCTAGCAACACTGAAGCTTTCTTT.

CDR3 amino acids: CASSIPGLAGVVGTGELFF. CDR3 nucleotides: TGTGCCAGTAGTATCCCGGGACTAGCGGGAGTGGTAGGCACCGGGGAGCTGTTTTTT. The chain has TRBV19 and TRBJ2-2, with 14 bases identical to TRBD2. Germline CDR1 reads LNHDA; CDR2 reads SQIVND (reference sequence). The junction had 10 bases not matched to a gene; V was cut back by 3 bases and J by 4 bases. This CDR3 is built from 19 residues.

The V and J genes are TRBV6-5 and TRBJ2-7; the D is unclear. Trimming cost V 6 bases and J 2 bases, with 11 bases left between them. This CDR3 has 13 residues. The germline gives CDR1 MNHEY, CDR2 SVGAGI. DNA of the CDR3: TGTGCCAGCAGCCCTATAGGGCCCTACGAGCAGTACTTC. It codes for CASSPIGPYEQYF.

The genes are TRBV6-1 and TRBJ2-7; 7 nucleotides agree with TRBD2. This CDR3 spans 15 amino acids. Germline assignment: CDR1 MNHNS and CDR2 SASEGT. V shed 6 bases, J shed 2 bases, and the junction held 10 bases outside the gene matches. This CDR3 reads CASRVSRGLTYEQYV. The CDR3 DNA reads as TGTGCCAGCAGGGTCTCTAGGGGACTAACCTACGAGCAGTACGTC.

The rearrangement links TRBV4-1 to TRBJ2-1, with TRBD2 matching over 11 bases. The J segment lost 1 base and the V segment lost 4 bases, leaving 6 bases of the junction unmatched. Germline values: CDR1 MGHRA, CDR2 YSYEKL. This CDR3 contains 17 residues. DNA of the CDR3: TGCGCCAGCAGCCGAGGGGGACTAGCGGTATCCTACAATGAGCAGTTCTTC. Amino acids: CASSRGGLAVSYNEQFF.

The genes are TRBV12-5 and TRBJ2-2, with TRBD1 as a possible D gene (6 bases). CDR3 size: 16 residues. V lost 3 bases and J lost 4, with 15 bases in between. Germline CDR1 and CDR2: LGHNT and FRNRAP. The CDR3 loop reads CASGFSTGQGTGELFF. Written as DNA, the CDR3 is TGTGCTAGTGGTTTTAGTACAGGGCAGGGCACCGGGGAGCTGTTTTTT.

DNA for the CDR3: TGTGCCAGCAGTGGTCCTAGCGGGATGGATGAGACCCAGTACTTC. This sequence encodes CASSGPSGMDETQYF. The chain couples TRBV2 to TRBJ2-5, with 9 bases identical to TRBD2. Germline-derived CDR1 and CDR2 are SNHLY and FYNNEI. V trimming: 4 bases; J trimming: 5 bases; junction bases outside the gene matches: 8. This CDR3 is built from 15 residues. Full variable domain (rest looked up from reference TRBV2 and TRBJ2-5): EPEVTQTPSHQVTQMGQEVILRCVPISNHLYFYWYRQILGQKVEFLVSFYNNEISEKSEIFDDQFSVERPDGSNFTLKIRSTKLEDSAMYFCASSGPSGMDETQYFGPGTRLLVL.

The chain employs TRBV11-3 and TRBJ2-7; a possible D gene is TRBD1 (5 bases). The V gene lost 9 bases and the J gene lost 1 base, with 7 bases spanning the gap. The CDR3 loop spans 11 amino acids. Germline lookup yields CDR1 SGHNT and CDR2 YENEEA. The CDR3 loop is CASRQSYEQYF. The CDR3 DNA sequence: TGTGCCAGTAGACAGTCCTACGAGCAGTACTTC.

DNA for the CDR3: TGTGCCTGGAGTGAAGGCGAAGGTACTCAGCCCCAGCATTTT. Translation gives CAWSEGEGTQPQHF. The rearrangement joins TRBV30 to TRBJ1-5; D gene ambiguous. Germline CDR1 and CDR2: GTSNPN and SVGIG (reference sequence). The CDR3 is 14 residues long. The ends were cut back, 1 base at V and 6 bases at J, with 13 bases in the middle.

V and J are TRBV28 and TRBJ1-1, with 11 bases identical to TRBD1. Germline CDR1 and CDR2: MDHEN and SYDVKM. This CDR3 spans 14 amino acids. Germline trimming cut 2 bases from V and 8 bases from J; bases unmatched to any gene: 4. CDR3 amino acids: CASSLGDRGGEAFF. CDR3 in DNA: TGTGCCAGCAGTTTAGGGGACAGGGGGGGCGAAGCTTTCTTT. Complete variable domain (other parts from reference TRBV28 and TRBJ1-1): DVKVTQSSRYLVKRTGEKVFLECVQDMDHENMFWYRQDPGLGLRLIYFSYDVKMKEKGDIPEGYSVSREKKERFSLILESASTNQTSMYLCASSLGDRGGEAFFGQGTRLTVV.

The V and J genes are TRBV7-8 and TRBJ1-4; unclear D gene. The V gene's germline CDR1 is SGHVS and CDR2 FQNEAQ. The ends were cut back, 3 bases at V and 8 bases at J, with 10 bases in the middle. This CDR3 contains 13 residues. The chain's CDR3 is CASSFRLGEKLFF. The DNA of the CDR3 is TGTGCCAGCAGCTTTCGGCTTGGGGAAAAACTGTTTTTT.

The chain carries TRBV20-1 and TRBJ1-2; D gene unclear. The length of the CDR3 is 11 residues. CDR1 and CDR2 (germline): DFQATT, SNEGSKA (reference sequence). For the CDR3, the DNA is TGCAGCCATTTTAAAGAAGGGGGCTACACCTTC. Translated: CSHFKEGGYTF.

The DNA for the CDR3 is TGTGCCAGCAGCTCGCGGGGGGGAGGCTCCGGGGAGCTGTTTTTT. Its protein is CASSSRGGGSGELFF. The V and J genes are TRBV5-4 and TRBJ2-2; 9 bases are a match to TRBD2. The germline V gene encodes CDR1 SGHNT and CDR2 YYREEE (reference sequence). After removal of 3 bases from V and 6 bases from J, the junction contained 6 bases not matched to a gene. The CDR3 length is 15 residues.

J is TRBJ1-5 and V is TRBV28; D is uncertain. Germline CDR1 is MDHEN and CDR2 is SYDVKM. The CDR3 spans 15 residues. V gave up 4 bases and J gave up 3 bases, with 13 bases separating them. The CDR3 nucleotides are TGTGCCAGCAGTTCCCCCCAGGAGGTCAATCAGCCCCAGCATTTT. It is translated as CASSSPQEVNQPQHF.

This clone was seen just once. The chain recombines TRBV6-5 with TRBJ1-1; D remains unclear. The CDR3 is made up of 12 amino acids. Trimming took off 6 bases at V and 1 base at J, with 6 bases between the two ends. CDR1 is MNHEY and CDR2 is SVGAGI in the germline V gene. The CDR3 sequence is CASSRGNTEAFF. The CDR3, as DNA: TGTGCCAGCAGCCGCGGGAACACTGAAGCTTTCTTT.

Notes on this clone: Different DNA sequences within this sample yield the same CDR3. The V and J genes are TRBV6-5 and TRBJ1-1; D unresolved. Looked up from germline, CDR1 is MNHEY and CDR2 is SVGAGI. V was pared by 0 bases and J by 2 bases, with 7 bases between. The CDR3 loop spans 14 amino acids. The CDR3, as DNA: TGTGCCAGCAGTTACTCGTGGGGTAACACTGAAGCTTTCTTT. Translated, it gives CASSYSWGNTEAFF.

This chain joins TRBV7-3 and TRBJ2-3; D remains unclear. The CDR3 length is 13 residues. Germline V CDR1 and CDR2: SGHTA, FQGTGA. V was cut by 0 bases and J by 8 bases, with 9 bases left in between. Written as DNA, the CDR3 is TGTGCCAGCAGCTTAACCGGTCCCAGTACGCAGTATTTT. It encodes CASSLTGPSTQYF.

Turning to this clone: This CDR3 is also generated by other DNA sequences in the sample. The chain joins TRBV11-2 to TRBJ2-7; no clear D gene. This CDR3 contains 11 residues. The germline V gene has CDR1 SGHAT and CDR2 FQNNGV. Trimming took 5 bases from V and 3 from J, leaving 5 bases between them. CDR3 residues: CASSPSYEQYF. In DNA form, the CDR3 reads TGTGCCAGCAGCCCTAGCTACGAGCAGTACTTC. Full variable domain (remainder filled in from reference TRBV11-2 and TRBJ2-7): EAGVAQSPRYKIIEKRQSVAFWCNPISGHATLYWYQQILGQGPKLLIQFQNNGVVDDSQLPKDRFSAERLKGVDSTLKIQPAKLEDSAVYLCASSPSYEQYFGPGTRLTVT.

The J gene is TRBJ2-1, the V gene TRBV5-1; 8 bases map to TRBD2. Per germline, CDR1 SGHRS and CDR2 YFSETQ. V shed 4 bases, J shed 11 bases, and the junction held 5 bases outside the gene matches. The CDR3 has 12 amino acids. The CDR3 sequence is CASSANSGKQFF. CDR3 bases: TGCGCCAGCAGCGCCAATAGCGGGAAGCAGTTCTTC.

This chain connects TRBV5-6 to TRBJ2-3; a weak D match, TRBD2 (5 bases). Trimming removed 3 bases from V and 2 bases from J, with 19 bases in between. The CDR3 contains 17 residues. From germline, CDR1 is SGHDT and CDR2 YYEEEE. CDR3 in DNA: TGTGCCAGCAGCTCTCCGGCGAGGGTTATTATCACAGATACGCAGTATTTT. Its protein is CASSSPARVIITDTQYF.

The chain is built from TRBV28 and TRBJ1-1; TRBD1 matches at 7 bases. J was trimmed by 10 bases and V by 5 bases; bases with no gene match: 7. The CDR3 is made up of 12 amino acids. Germline CDR1 MDHEN, CDR2 SYDVKM. The CDR3 DNA reads TGTGCCAGCAGTCCCCCGACAGGGCGAGCTTTCTTT. Translated, it gives CASSPPTGRAFF.

The chain is built from TRBV27 and TRBJ1-4, with D tentatively TRBD1 (6 bases). V was shortened by 6 bases and J by 4 bases, with 12 bases between the two germline ends. The germline CDR1 and CDR2 sequences are MNHEY and SMNVEV (reference sequence). The CDR3 is made up of 14 amino acids. Here the CDR3 DNA reads TGTGCCAGCAGACCCGGACAGAATAATGAAAAACTGTTTTTT. This sequence encodes CASRPGQNNEKLFF.

This chain connects TRBV19 to TRBJ2-3, with D unresolved. Per the germline V gene, CDR1 is LNHDA and CDR2 is SQIVND (reference sequence). The ends were cut back, 3 bases at V and 5 bases at J, with 3 bases in the middle. The CDR3 has 11 amino acids. CDR3 nucleotide sequence: TGTGCCAGTAGTATCCTAGATACGCAGTATTTT. This codes for CASSILDTQYF.